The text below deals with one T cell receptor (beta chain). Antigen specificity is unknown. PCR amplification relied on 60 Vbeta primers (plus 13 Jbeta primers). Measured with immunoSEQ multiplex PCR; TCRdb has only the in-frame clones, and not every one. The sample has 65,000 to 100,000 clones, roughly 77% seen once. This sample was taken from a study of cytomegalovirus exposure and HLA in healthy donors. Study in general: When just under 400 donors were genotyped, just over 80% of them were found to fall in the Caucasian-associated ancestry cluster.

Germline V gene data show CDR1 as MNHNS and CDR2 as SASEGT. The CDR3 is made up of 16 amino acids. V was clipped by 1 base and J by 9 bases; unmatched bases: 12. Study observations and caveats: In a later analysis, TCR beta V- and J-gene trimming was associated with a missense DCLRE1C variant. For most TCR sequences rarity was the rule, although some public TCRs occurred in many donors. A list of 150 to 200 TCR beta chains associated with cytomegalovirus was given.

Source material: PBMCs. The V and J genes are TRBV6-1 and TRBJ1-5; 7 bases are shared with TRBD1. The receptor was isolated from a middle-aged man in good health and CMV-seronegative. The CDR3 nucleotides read TGTGCCAGCAGTGAAGTCGACAGGGAGTTTTGGCGGCCCCAGCATTTT. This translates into CASSEVDREFWRPQHF.